A selection of T cell receptor beta chains follows, all from one sample in a study of control samples from healthy donors and cancer patients. The data were produced by immunoSEQ multiplex PCR, yet TCRdb's version contains in-frame clones alone and is incomplete. The table includes about 120,000 clones, 88% detected once. The sample consisted of blood. All receptors derive from a woman in her 70s in good health. Both conserved end residues are part of each CDR3. Fields, in order: CDR3 protein, CDR3 DNA, J gene, D gene, clone size, V gene. The D gene is left open where the match is weak. Expanded clones are given a class, and other clones once, few, many or no size at all.

CDR3aa: CASSSPIQETQYF
CDR3nt: TGTGCCAGCAGCTCTCCGATCCAAGAGACCCAGTACTTC
j_gene: TRBJ2-5
d_gene: -
abundance: -
v_gene: TRBV7-9

CDR3aa: CASSQESRPTYEQYF
CDR3nt: TGTGCCAGCAGCCAAGAATCGCGGCCCACCTACGAGCAGTACTTC
j_gene: TRBJ2-7
d_gene: -
abundance: -
v_gene: TRBV3-1/TRBV3-2

CDR3aa: CASSIQYSNQPQHF
CDR3nt: TGTGCCAGTAGTATTCAGTATAGCAATCAGCCCCAGCATTTT
j_gene: TRBJ1-5
d_gene: -
abundance: -
v_gene: TRBV19

CDR3aa: CASSTRPGNNEQYF
CDR3nt: TGTGCCAGCAGCACTAGACCCGGGAACAACGAGCAGTACTTC
j_gene: TRBJ2-7
d_gene: -
abundance: -
v_gene: TRBV7-9

CDR3aa: CASSSSQGGNQPQHF
CDR3nt: TGTGCCAGCAGTTCAAGTCAAGGGGGCAATCAGCCCCAGCATTTT
j_gene: TRBJ1-5
d_gene: -
abundance: -
v_gene: TRBV28

CDR3aa: CAITPALSGANVLTF
CDR3nt: TGTGCCATCACACCAGCTCTCTCTGGGGCCAACGTCCTGACTTTC
j_gene: TRBJ2-6
d_gene: -
abundance: -
v_gene: TRBV10-3

CDR3aa: CASSQEQAGRGTDTQYF
CDR3nt: TGTGCCAGCAGCCAAGAACAAGCGGGGCGGGGCACAGATACGCAGTATTTT
j_gene: TRBJ2-3
d_gene: TRBD2
abundance: -
v_gene: TRBV3-1/TRBV3-2

CDR3aa: CASSPAGGGNQPQHF
CDR3nt: TGTGCCAGTAGTCCTGCAGGGGGAGGTAATCAGCCCCAGCATTTT
j_gene: TRBJ1-5
d_gene: TRBD1
abundance: -
v_gene: TRBV19

CDR3aa: CASRRQDSSYNEQFF
CDR3nt: TGTGCCAGTAGGAGACAGGATAGCTCCTACAATGAGCAGTTCTTC
j_gene: TRBJ2-1
d_gene: -
abundance: -
v_gene: TRBV19

CDR3aa: CASSNPSGEQYF
CDR3nt: TGCGCCAGCAGCAACCCCTCGGGCGAGCAGTACTTC
j_gene: TRBJ2-7
d_gene: -
abundance: -
v_gene: TRBV5-1

CDR3aa: CASSEGGKGNTEAFF
CDR3nt: TGTGCCAGCAGTGAAGGGGGTAAGGGGAACACTGAAGCTTTCTTT
j_gene: TRBJ1-1
d_gene: -
abundance: -
v_gene: TRBV2

CDR3aa: CASSQNPGGRNTEAFF
CDR3nt: TGTGCCAGCAGTCAAAACCCCGGGGGGAGGAACACTGAAGCTTTCTTT
j_gene: TRBJ1-1
d_gene: -
abundance: -
v_gene: TRBV6-6

CDR3aa: CASGGEGAEQYF
CDR3nt: TGTGCCAGCGGGGGCGAGGGGGCCGAGCAGTACTTC
j_gene: TRBJ2-7
d_gene: TRBD1
abundance: -
v_gene: TRBV9

CDR3aa: CASSLEVGALGKLFF
CDR3nt: TGCGCCAGCAGCTTGGAGGTAGGGGCGTTGGGAAAACTGTTTTTT
j_gene: TRBJ1-4
d_gene: -
abundance: -
v_gene: TRBV5-1

CDR3aa: CATSDARGSGNTIYF
CDR3nt: TGTGCCACCAGTGATGCAAGGGGGTCTGGAAACACCATATATTTT
j_gene: TRBJ1-3
d_gene: -
abundance: -
v_gene: TRBV24-1

CDR3aa: CASSPSGRGGTNEQFF
CDR3nt: TGCGCCAGCAGCCCCTCGGGTCGGGGGGGCACGAATGAGCAGTTCTTC
j_gene: TRBJ2-1
d_gene: TRBD2
abundance: once
v_gene: TRBV5-1

CDR3aa: CASSLGGGRWTDTQYF
CDR3nt: TGTGCCAGCAGCTTAGGCGGGGGGCGTTGGACAGATACGCAGTATTTT
j_gene: TRBJ2-3
d_gene: TRBD2
abundance: -
v_gene: TRBV11-2

CDR3aa: CASGPGTGVTGELFF
CDR3nt: TGTGCCAGCGGGCCAGGGACAGGGGTCACCGGGGAGCTGTTTTTT
j_gene: TRBJ2-2
d_gene: TRBD1
abundance: -
v_gene: TRBV27

CDR3aa: CASSASLGQGVQPQHF
CDR3nt: TGTGCCAGTAGCGCTTCCCTCGGGCAGGGGGTCCAGCCCCAGCATTTT
j_gene: TRBJ1-5
d_gene: TRBD1
abundance: -
v_gene: TRBV19

CDR3aa: CASSQAQGSETQYF
CDR3nt: TGTGCCAGCAGCCAAGCACAGGGGAGCGAGACCCAGTACTTC
j_gene: TRBJ2-5
d_gene: TRBD1
abundance: -
v_gene: TRBV3-1/TRBV3-2

CDR3aa: CASSVDFGELFF
CDR3nt: TGTGCCAGCAGCGTAGATTTCGGGGAGCTGTTTTTT
j_gene: TRBJ2-2
d_gene: -
abundance: -
v_gene: TRBV9

CDR3aa: CASSASGGIDYGYTF
CDR3nt: TGTGCCAGCAGCGCCTCAGGGGGTATTGATTATGGCTACACCTTC
j_gene: TRBJ1-2
d_gene: TRBD1
abundance: -
v_gene: TRBV9

CDR3aa: CASSPAGTRNTEAFF
CDR3nt: TGTGCCAGCAGCCCGGCTGGGACGAGGAACACTGAAGCTTTCTTT
j_gene: TRBJ1-1
d_gene: -
abundance: -
v_gene: TRBV4-2

CDR3aa: CASSLEAGGLGSPLHF
CDR3nt: TGTGCCAGCAGCTTAGAGGCAGGGGGTCTCGGTTCACCCCTCCACTTT
j_gene: TRBJ1-6
d_gene: TRBD1
abundance: -
v_gene: TRBV7-2

CDR3aa: CASSPGQGNYGYTF
CDR3nt: TGTGCCAGCTCTCCCGGACAGGGCAACTATGGCTACACCTTC
j_gene: TRBJ1-2
d_gene: TRBD1
abundance: -
v_gene: TRBV18

CDR3aa: CASKAGGMADTQYF
CDR3nt: TGCGCCAGCAAAGCGGGGGGGATGGCAGATACGCAGTATTTT
j_gene: TRBJ2-3
d_gene: TRBD2
abundance: few
v_gene: TRBV5-1

CDR3aa: CSASEGATRAQETQYF
CDR3nt: TGCAGTGCTAGTGAGGGCGCGACCCGGGCCCAAGAGACCCAGTACTTC
j_gene: TRBJ2-5
d_gene: -
abundance: -
v_gene: TRBV20-1

CDR3aa: CASTPGTVSYNEQFF
CDR3nt: TGTGCCAGCACCCCCGGGACGGTTTCCTACAATGAGCAGTTCTTC
j_gene: TRBJ2-1
d_gene: -
abundance: -
v_gene: TRBV7-9

CDR3aa: CASSLVLGGDNEQFF
CDR3nt: TGTGCCAGCAGCTTAGTATTAGGGGGGGACAATGAGCAGTTCTTC
j_gene: TRBJ2-1
d_gene: -
abundance: -
v_gene: TRBV11-3

CDR3aa: CASSLRLPGGRQYF
CDR3nt: TGTGCCAGCAGCTTGAGACTCCCCGGGGGGAGGCAGTACTTC
j_gene: TRBJ2-7
d_gene: TRBD2
abundance: -
v_gene: TRBV5-4

CDR3aa: CASSQDVAGGQGNEQFF
CDR3nt: TGTGCCAGCAGCCAAGATGTAGCGGGGGGCCAGGGGAATGAGCAGTTCTTC
j_gene: TRBJ2-1
d_gene: TRBD2
abundance: -
v_gene: TRBV4-2

CDR3aa: CASSYKRESLGDTQYF
CDR3nt: TGTGCCAGCAGCTACAAGCGAGAGTCTTTAGGGGATACGCAGTATTTT
j_gene: TRBJ2-3
d_gene: -
abundance: -
v_gene: TRBV7-8

CDR3aa: CASSPGTGLSPLHF
CDR3nt: TGTGCCAGCAGCCCCGGGACAGGGCTCTCACCCCTCCACTTT
j_gene: TRBJ1-6
d_gene: TRBD1
abundance: -
v_gene: TRBV6-5

CDR3aa: CASSLTGESNQPQHF
CDR3nt: TGTGCCAGCAGCCTGACAGGAGAAAGCAATCAGCCCCAGCATTTT
j_gene: TRBJ1-5
d_gene: -
abundance: -
v_gene: TRBV4-2

CDR3aa: CASSDGTSGGRQETQYF
CDR3nt: TGTGCCAGCAGCGACGGGACTAGCGGGGGACGTCAAGAGACCCAGTACTTC
j_gene: TRBJ2-5
d_gene: TRBD2
abundance: -
v_gene: TRBV5-4

CDR3aa: CASSRTGSSYEQYF
CDR3nt: TGTGCCAGCAGTCGGACAGGGAGCTCCTACGAGCAGTACTTC
j_gene: TRBJ2-7
d_gene: TRBD1
abundance: -
v_gene: TRBV28

CDR3aa: CASSLDSSSGTEAFF
CDR3nt: TGTGCCAGCAGCTTAGACAGTAGCAGTGGGACTGAAGCTTTCTTT
j_gene: TRBJ1-1
d_gene: -
abundance: few
v_gene: TRBV7-2

CDR3aa: CASSKSSADNSPLHF
CDR3nt: TGTGCCAGCAGCAAATCGTCGGCCGATAATTCACCCCTCCACTTT
j_gene: TRBJ1-6
d_gene: -
abundance: -
v_gene: TRBV21-1

CDR3aa: CASSTDRGNQPQHF
CDR3nt: TGTGCCAGCAGCACCGACAGGGGCAATCAGCCCCAGCATTTT
j_gene: TRBJ1-5
d_gene: TRBD1
abundance: -
v_gene: TRBV2

CDR3aa: CASSSGPETEAFF
CDR3nt: TGTGCCAGCAGCTCCGGGCCGGAGACTGAAGCTTTCTTT
j_gene: TRBJ1-1
d_gene: -
abundance: -
v_gene: TRBV11-3

CDR3aa: CASSPDTTFWGYTF
CDR3nt: TGTGCCAGCAGTCCGGACACGACTTTCTGGGGCTACACCTTC
j_gene: TRBJ1-2
d_gene: -
abundance: -
v_gene: TRBV9

CDR3aa: CASTSGLNTEAFF
CDR3nt: TGTGCCAGCACCTCCGGGCTGAACACTGAAGCTTTCTTT
j_gene: TRBJ1-1
d_gene: -
abundance: -
v_gene: TRBV7-8

CDR3aa: CASSEWGNRNTEAFF
CDR3nt: TGTGCCAGCAGTGAATGGGGAAACAGGAACACTGAAGCTTTCTTT
j_gene: TRBJ1-1
d_gene: -
abundance: -
v_gene: TRBV25-1

CDR3aa: CAREGPQPQHF
CDR3nt: TGCGCCAGAGAGGGACCTCAGCCCCAGCATTTT
j_gene: TRBJ1-5
d_gene: -
abundance: -
v_gene: TRBV10-1

CDR3aa: CASSPHRDRGGYTF
CDR3nt: TGTGCCAGCAGCCCCCACCGGGACAGGGGGGGCTACACCTTC
j_gene: TRBJ1-2
d_gene: TRBD1
abundance: -
v_gene: TRBV27

CDR3aa: CASSRQGMDTEAFF
CDR3nt: TGTGCCAGCTCACGACAGGGGATGGACACTGAAGCTTTCTTT
j_gene: TRBJ1-1
d_gene: TRBD1
abundance: -
v_gene: TRBV18

CDR3aa: CASSPPGQGFGYTF
CDR3nt: TGTGCCAGCAGCCCCCCGGGGCAGGGGTTTGGCTACACCTTC
j_gene: TRBJ1-2
d_gene: -
abundance: -
v_gene: TRBV7-6

CDR3aa: CASNRGNTEAFF
CDR3nt: TGTGCCAGCAACAGAGGGAACACTGAAGCTTTCTTT
j_gene: TRBJ1-1
d_gene: -
abundance: -
v_gene: TRBV6-5

CDR3aa: CASSLLSGARTHEQYF
CDR3nt: TGTGCCAGCAGCTTATTGTCCGGGGCACGGACCCACGAGCAGTACTTC
j_gene: TRBJ2-7
d_gene: -
abundance: -
v_gene: TRBV7-9